The 9 T cell receptor beta chains given below trace back to one sample, sequenced in a study of cytomegalovirus exposure and HLA in healthy donors. Primers included in the PCR were 60 Vbeta and 13 Jbeta primers. Data came from immunoSEQ multiplex PCR; TCRdb stores just in-frame clones and leaves some out. The sample lists fewer than 150,000 clones, around three quarters occurring once. Input material: PBMCs. The receptors were sampled from a man aged 40-49 years in good health and CMV-seronegative.

The chain employs TRBV5-1 and TRBJ2-5, with TRBD1 identical over 10 bases. This CDR3 is built from 15 residues. From germline, CDR1 is SGHRS and CDR2 YFSETQ. After removal of 6 bases from V and 5 bases from J, the junction contained 10 bases not matched to a gene. The CDR3 nucleotides are TGCGCCAGCAACTCCGGACAGGGGGTGCCGGAGACCCAGTACTTC. It yields the protein CASNSGQGVPETQYF.

The chain joins TRBV30 to TRBJ1-2; TRBD1 aligns across 7 bases. V dropped 6 bases and J dropped 5; count of bases not matched to a gene: 3. The CDR3 spans 11 residues. The germline CDR1 and CDR2 sequences are GTSNPN and SVGIG (reference sequence). The CDR3 DNA reads TGTGCCTGCACGACAGGGTATGGCTACACCTTC. It yields the protein CACTTGYGYTF.

The J gene is TRBJ2-7, the V gene TRBV6-5; 8 positions agree with TRBD1. The ends lost 0 bases at V and 7 bases at J; junction bases unmatched: 8. The CDR3 is 15 amino acids. Germline V lookup: CDR1 MNHEY, CDR2 SVGAGI. The CDR3 DNA is TGTGCCAGCAGTTACTCGGGTCAGGGGGCGAGGGAGCAGTACTTC. This translates into CASSYSGQGAREQYF.

The V and J genes are TRBV5-1 and TRBJ1-2; possibly TRBD1 for D (6 bases). Germline CDR1 SGHRS, CDR2 YFSETQ. The V gene lost 0 bases and the J gene lost 5 bases, with 14 bases spanning the gap. This CDR3 contains 15 residues. The DNA for the CDR3 is TGCGCCAGCAGCTTGGGGCTGCAGGGGCCATATGGCTACACCTTC. Translated, it gives CASSLGLQGPYGYTF. Full variable domain (remainder filled in from reference TRBV5-1 and TRBJ1-2): KAGVTQTPRYLIKTRGQQVTLSCSPISGHRSVSWYQQTPGQGLQFLFEYFSETQRNKGNFPGRFSGRQFSNSRSEMNVSTLELGDSALYLCASSLGLQGPYGYTFGSGTRLTVV.

This chain joins TRBV6-5 and TRBJ1-1, with D unclear. CDR1 MNHEY and CDR2 SVGAGI come from the germline V gene. The V gene lost 2 bases and the J gene lost 5 bases, with 6 bases spanning the gap. CDR3 length: 12 amino acids. The CDR3 DNA is TGTGCCAGCAGTTACGGAGGGACTGAAGCTTTCTTT. Translating gives CASSYGGTEAFF.

The chain carries TRBV5-3 and TRBJ2-7; 10 positions agree with TRBD2. TRBV5-3 is filed as an ORF, its function uncertain. Germline trimming cut 1 base from V and 2 bases from J; bases unmatched to any gene: 0. The CDR3 contains 14 residues. CDR3 loop: CARSLTSGAYEQYF. DNA for the CDR3: TGTGCCAGAAGCTTGACTAGCGGGGCCTACGAGCAGTACTTC.

The chain couples TRBV5-1 to TRBJ1-2; 9 bases fit TRBD1. The V gene end was trimmed by 4 bases and the J gene end by 8 bases; junction bases not matched to a gene: 6. This CDR3 has 13 amino acids. Germline V gene sequence: CDR1 SGHRS, CDR2 YFSETQ. DNA for the CDR3: TGCGCCAGCAGCCCTCGGACAGGGGAGGGCTACACCTTC. It is translated as CASSPRTGEGYTF.

The gene calls are TRBV4-2 and TRBJ2-1; 7 nucleotides agree with TRBD2. Germline CDR1 LGHNA, CDR2 YNFKEQ. The CDR3 length is 13 residues. The V segment lost 6 bases and the J segment 7 bases; nucleotides outside the gene matches: 6. CDR3 bases: TGTGCCAGCAGTCGTGGGGGGGAGAATGAGCAGTTCTTC. Residues: CASSRGGENEQFF.

A few counts support this clone. V and J are TRBV7-2 and TRBJ2-1; 12 bases line up with TRBD2. From germline, CDR1 is SGHTA and CDR2 FQGNSA. The CDR3 consists of 18 residues. The junction had 5 bases not matched to a gene; V was cut back by 1 base and J by 1 base. CDR3: CASSLGLGTSGSYNEQFF. DNA of the CDR3: TGTGCCAGCAGCTTAGGGTTAGGGACTAGCGGGTCCTACAATGAGCAGTTCTTC.